This T cell receptor beta chain was sequenced for a study of naive and memory T cell subsets. Study-wide findings and caveats: TCR abundance followed a power law differing between naive and memory subsets.

This clonotype was observed a few times. Its antigen is not known. Per the germline V gene, CDR1 is MNHNS and CDR2 is SASEGT. V was pared by 6 bases and J by 3 bases, with 15 bases between. CDR3 length: 14 residues. The beta constant-region primer was an equimolar mix of two oligonucleotides covering TRBC1 and TRBC2. MiXCR was run by TCRdb on the UMI-ligation and nested PCR reads, yielding one entry per CDR3 protein. The sample has about 35,000 distinct CDR3 sequences, 13% seen once. The sequence was collected from a human donor in good health. The sample was effector memory CD4+ T cells from blood. Specified subset: effector memory, CD45RA- CD27-. The chain recombines TRBV6-1 with TRBJ2-7, with D possibly matching TRBD1 (6 bases). CDR3 coding DNA: TGTGCCAGCAGACGAACAGGGTCCGTCTACGAGCAGTACTTC. Amino acids: CASRRTGSVYEQYF.